Each of the 27 T cell receptor beta chains below was sequenced from the same sample in a study of tumor-infiltrating lymphocytes in primary liver carcinoma. From approximately 530 ng of total RNA, TCR beta-specific cDNA was reverse-transcribed using a constant-region primer. Generation of the TCR beta libraries relied on three nested multiplex PCR rounds using slightly modified ARM-PCR. The first two PCR rounds, around 10 cycles each, used TRBV1-TRBV30 forward primers and a C-beta reverse primer. TCRdb independently ran MiXCR on the multiplex PCR reads; one entry per CDR3 protein. The sample holds around 190,000 distinct CDR3 sequences, about 82% seen once. Investigators took RNA and DNA out together from roughly 18-30 mg of unsorted bulk tissue. Sample: tumor tissue from primary liver carcinoma. All receptors derive from a man aged 35 to 55 with primary liver carcinoma and hepatitis B virus infection.

Of note for this clonotype: A read error may produce the germline difference seen at one junction end. The CDR3 coding sequence is TGCACCAGCAGCCAAGCGGCTAGCAGGAGGACTGGTGAGACCCAGTATTTC. Its translation is CTSSQAASRRTGETQYF. The V gene is TRBV4-3, the J gene TRBJ2-5, with TRBD2 as a possible D gene (5 bases). This CDR3 has 17 amino acids. CDR1 LGHNA and CDR2 YSLEER come from the germline V gene.

About this clonotype itself: Its ends do not fully match the called genes, so a read error is possible. This chain joins TRBV29-1 and TRBJ2-1; D perhaps matches TRBD1 (5 bases). Per the germline V gene, CDR1 is SQVTM and CDR2 is ANQGSEA. The CDR3 loop spans 12 amino acids. CDR3 in DNA: TGCAGCGTTGAAGCCATCAGGGTTGTAAGGTTGTTC. It encodes CSVEAIRVVRLF.

This clonotype appeared a few times. A much larger clone sits a single nucleotide away, making a read error possible. This rearrangement joins TRBV28 to TRBJ1-1; D is unclear. The CDR3 consists of 14 residues. Germline V gene sequence: CDR1 MDHEN, CDR2 SYDVKM. This CDR3 is CASNLGQKNTEAFF. The DNA of the CDR3 is TGTGCCAGCAATTTAGGGCAGAAGAACACTGAAGCTTTCTTT.

On this clonotype: Germline and junction disagree at one end, which may indicate a read error. This chain uses TRBV28 with TRBJ2-1; 9 bases map to TRBD2. The germline V gene has CDR1 MDHEN and CDR2 SYDVKM. The CDR3 is 18 amino acids. The CDR3 coding sequence is TGTGACAGCAGTTCCCCCTCAAGGGCGGGAGGGTTCTACAATGAGCAGTTTTTC. It codes for CDSSSPSRAGGFYNEQFF.

Concerning this clonotype itself: An end of the junction does not agree with germline; a read error may underlie this. This sequence joins TRBV11-1 and TRBJ2-4; 13 positions agree with TRBD2. This CDR3 has 17 amino acids. The germline gives CDR1 SGHAT, CDR2 FQDESV (reference sequence). The CDR3 loop reads CASSIPGTSGTKSILYF. DNA for the CDR3: TGTGCCAGTAGCATTCCCGGGACTAGCGGGACCAAAAGCATTCTGTACTTC.

This clonotype was picked up many times. The chain is built from TRBV5-1 and TRBJ2-5, with 8 bases that match TRBD2. Losses at the gene ends were 4 bases for V and 4 bases for J; bases not matched to a gene: 9. The CDR3 consists of 15 residues. Germline values: CDR1 SGHRS, CDR2 YFSETQ. CDR3 nucleotide sequence: TGCGCCAGCAGCCTACTCCCGGGACTAGTAGAGACCCAGTACTTC. Its translation: CASSLLPGLVETQYF.

This clonotype was seen many times. The chain uses TRBV28 and TRBJ2-2; D unresolved. CDR3 length: 13 amino acids. From germline, CDR1 is MDHEN and CDR2 SYDVKM. The V and J ends lost 2 bases and 7 bases respectively, with 8 bases between them. The CDR3 region is CASSLGLGGELFF. DNA of the CDR3: TGTGCCAGCAGTTTAGGGCTAGGCGGGGAGCTGTTTTTT.

This clonotype has more than one count but fewer than ten. The chain carries TRBV9 and TRBJ2-1, with TRBD2 matching 7 bases. The germline V gene encodes CDR1 SGDLS and CDR2 YYNGEE. Losses at the gene ends were 0 bases for V and 8 bases for J; bases not matched to a gene: 5. This CDR3 is built from 14 residues. The CDR3 here is CASSVGGSSDEQFF. In DNA, the CDR3 is TGTGCCAGCAGCGTAGGCGGGAGTAGTGATGAGCAGTTCTTC.

This clonotype was recorded a few times. Germline and junction disagree at one end, which may indicate a read error. The J gene is TRBJ2-7, the V gene TRBV4-1, with a tentative D call TRBD2 (6 bases). Per germline, CDR1 MGHRA and CDR2 YSYEKL. CDR3 length: 15 amino acids. CDR3 in DNA: TGCGTCAGCAACCAAGATAAGGCACTAGCCATGGCGCAGTACTTC. Protein: CVSNQDKALAMAQYF.

Concerning this clonotype: Germline is not matched at one junction end, which may reflect a read error. The chain couples TRBV6-6 to TRBJ2-7, with D possibly TRBD1 on 6 matching bases. Germline V CDR1 and CDR2: MNHNY, SVGAGI (reference sequence). This CDR3 has 14 amino acids. The CDR3 loop is CASFRDTLSCEQYF. The DNA for the CDR3 is TGTGCCAGTTTTCGGGACACCCTCTCCTGCGAGCAGTACTTC.

This clonotype was recorded once. The germline gene is not matched at one end of the junction; a read error may be the cause. This chain joins TRBV12-3 or TRBV12-4 and TRBJ2-6; possible D gene TRBD2, 6 bases. The CDR3 sequence is 15 residues long. CDR3 nucleotides: TGTGCCAGCAGTCCCGGGGACTCTGGGACCAACGTCCTGACTTTC. It translates to CASSPGDSGTNVLTF.

The gene calls are TRBV4-2 and TRBJ1-2; D uncertain. CDR1 and CDR2 from the germline V gene are LGHNA and YNFKEQ. The CDR3 spans 14 residues. Trimming stripped 3 bases from V and 2 bases from J, with 10 bases between. DNA for the CDR3: TGTGCCAGCAGCCATTTGGTCGGCAACTATGGCTACACCTTC. This translates into CASSHLVGNYGYTF.

On this clonotype: The junction shows a germline mismatch at one end, possibly a read error. This chain links TRBV11-2 with TRBJ2-7; D perhaps matches TRBD2 (5 bases). Germline values: CDR1 SGHAT, CDR2 FQNNGV. This CDR3 is 14 amino acids long. CDR3 bases: TGCGCCAGCACCAGTGGGAGTTCCACCTACGAGCAGTACTTC. Its translation: CASTSGSSTYEQYF.

This chain links TRBV11-2 with TRBJ1-4; 7 bases line up with TRBD1. The junction had 10 bases not matched to a gene; V was cut back by 5 bases and J by 4 bases. Germline V gives CDR1 SGHAT, CDR2 FQNNGV. This CDR3 contains 16 residues. CDR3 loop: CASSAMTGFGNEKLFF. The CDR3 DNA reads TGTGCCAGCAGCGCCATGACAGGGTTCGGTAATGAAAAACTGTTTTTT.

Regarding this clonotype: At one of its ends the junction is not consistent with the germline gene, which may arise from a read error. This chain links TRBV6-5 with TRBJ2-7, with a weak D call TRBD1 (6 bases). CDR1 and CDR2 from the germline V gene are MNHEY and SVGAGI. This CDR3 is built from 16 residues. Here the CDR3 reads CASSYGGKGHTYEQYF. The CDR3 DNA reads as TGTGCCAGCAGTTACGGAGGCAAGGGACATACCTACGAGCAGTATTTC.

A remark on this clonotype: The junction shows a germline mismatch at one end, possibly a read error. V and J are TRBV6-1 and TRBJ2-5; D possibly corresponds to TRBD1 (6 bases). Germline-derived CDR1 and CDR2 are MNHNS and SASEGT. The CDR3 covers 15 residues. CDR3 coding DNA: TGTCCCAGCACCCCCTCTAGGGGGAGTCAAGAGACCCAGTGCTTC. Translation: CPSTPSRGSQETQCF.

On this clonotype itself: Mismatch with germline at one junction end may stem from a read error. The J gene is TRBJ1-2, the V gene TRBV6-1; TRBD1 matches at 7 bases. Germline CDR1 MNHNS, CDR2 SASEGT. The CDR3 loop spans 15 amino acids. This chain's CDR3 is CAGSEPLGQRRGYTF. The CDR3 DNA follows: TGTGCCGGCAGTGAACCCTTGGGACAGAGACGCGGCTACACCTTC.

The count of this clonotype is one. The junction does not match germline at one end; this may be a read error. The CDR3 nucleotides read TGTGACAGCACCCCACTCTTAGCGGAACGGAGAAACGAGCAGTACTTC. Its protein product is CDSTPLLAERRNEQYF. The V and J genes are TRBV6-6 and TRBJ2-7, with D possibly being TRBD2 (6 bases). This CDR3 is built from 16 residues. CDR1 MNHNY and CDR2 SVGAGI come from the germline V gene (reference sequence).

About this clonotype: A read error may produce the germline difference seen at one junction end. The chain links TRBV12-3 or TRBV12-4 to TRBJ2-7; D is perhaps TRBD1 (6 bases). The CDR3 sequence is 13 residues long. The CDR3 is CACSNTGISEQYF. CDR3 sequence (DNA): TGTGCCTGCAGTAATACAGGGATTAGCGAGCAATACTTC.

Of note for this clonotype: A junction boundary mismatches the germline segment, possibly from a read error. V usage is TRBV28 and J usage is TRBJ1-2; D gene unclear. Germline V gene lookup returns CDR1 MDHEN and CDR2 SYDVKM. The CDR3 loop spans 13 amino acids. The CDR3 region has the DNA TGTGCCAGTAGTTTAATGGTCAATTATGGCTACACCTTC. Protein sequence: CASSLMVNYGYTF.

Comments on this clonotype: This is likely a read error, given that the CDR3 carries no conserved phenylalanine or tryptophan at its end. This sequence joins TRBV6-1 and TRBJ2-3; TRBD1 agrees at 10 bases. This CDR3 is built from 15 residues. The germline V gene has CDR1 MNHNS and CDR2 SASEGT. The CDR3 region is CASGTGTGVTDTQYY. In nucleotides, the CDR3 is TGTGCTAGCGGAACCGGGACAGGGGTTACAGATACGCAGTATTAT.

Concerning this clonotype itself: This likely comes from a read error, as the CDR3 has no conserved phenylalanine or tryptophan at its end. It is unclear where the CDR3 begins or ends on the DNA, so no DNA is shown, and the CDR3 is as TCRdb lists it. The J gene is TRBJ2-7, the V gene TRBV7-8; the table gives TRBD1 as D, unverified against the DNA. The CDR3 has 15 amino acids, counting both end residues. Germline V gene lookup returns CDR1 SGHVS and CDR2 FQNEAQ. The CDR3 loop is CASSSYDRGPYEKYS.

A word on this clonotype: A junction end diverges from the germline sequence, so it may reflect a read error. The chain is built from TRBV11-2 and TRBJ2-7; possibly TRBD1 for D (5 bases). From germline, CDR1 is SGHAT and CDR2 FQNNGV. The CDR3 is 14 residues long. The CDR3 loop reads CASSSNRSPYEQCF. DNA of the CDR3: TGTGCCAGCAGCTCTAACAGGAGCCCCTACGAGCAGTGCTTC.

To note about this clonotype: It is likely a read error, because the conserved phenylalanine at the end of the CDR3 is missing. V usage is TRBV12-3 or TRBV12-4 and J usage is TRBJ2-3; D uncertain. The CDR3 runs 15 residues. The CDR3 sequence: CASSPFASFSETQYI. CDR3 coding DNA: TGTGCTAGCAGTCCCTTCGCCTCGTTCTCAGAAACGCAGTATATT.

With respect to this clonotype: This likely comes from a read error, as the CDR3 has no conserved phenylalanine or tryptophan at its end. This sequence joins TRBV7-9 and TRBJ2-2; a possible D gene is TRBD2 (6 bases). The V gene's germline CDR1 is SEHNR and CDR2 FQNEAQ (reference sequence). The CDR3 has 17 amino acids. CDR3 sequence reads: CATSLASGAKYTGELFC. Written as DNA, the CDR3 is TGTGCCACCAGCTTAGCGTCGGGAGCCAAGTACACCGGGGAGCTGTTTTGT.

CDR3 DNA sequence: TGTGCCAGCAGCATCACCGCTACATGGACGGTGGGAACCGGGGAGCTGTTTTTT. As protein: CASSITATWTVGTGELFF. The J gene is TRBJ2-2, the V gene TRBV11-2; the D is unclear. Trimming took off 5 bases at V and 5 bases at J, with 24 bases between the two ends. The CDR3 length is 18 residues. Germline lookup yields CDR1 SGHAT and CDR2 FQNNGV.

The V gene is TRBV29-1, the J gene TRBJ2-6; D might be TRBD1 or TRBD2, each matching 5 bases. Germline CDR1 SQVTM, CDR2 ANQGSEA. The CDR3 runs 14 residues. The CDR3 DNA is TGCAGAGCTGGGGACCAAGGTGGGGCCAACGTCCTGACTTTC. As protein: CRAGDQGGANVLTF.